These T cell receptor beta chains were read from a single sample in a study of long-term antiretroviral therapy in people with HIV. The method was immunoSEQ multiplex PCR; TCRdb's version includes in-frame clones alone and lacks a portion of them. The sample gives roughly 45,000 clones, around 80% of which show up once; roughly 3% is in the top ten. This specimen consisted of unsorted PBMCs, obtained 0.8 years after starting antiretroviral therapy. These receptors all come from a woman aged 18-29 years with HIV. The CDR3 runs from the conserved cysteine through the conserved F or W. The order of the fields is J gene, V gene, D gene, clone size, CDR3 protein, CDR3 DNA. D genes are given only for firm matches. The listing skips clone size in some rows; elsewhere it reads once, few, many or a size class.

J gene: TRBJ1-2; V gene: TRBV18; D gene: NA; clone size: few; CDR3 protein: CASSPPGGSYYGYTF; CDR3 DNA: TGTGCCAGCTCACCACCAGGAGGGAGTTACTATGGCTACACCTTC
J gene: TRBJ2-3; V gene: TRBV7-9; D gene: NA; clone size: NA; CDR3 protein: CAGTGTADTQYF; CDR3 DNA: TGTGCCGGGACCGGGACGGCAGATACGCAGTATTTT
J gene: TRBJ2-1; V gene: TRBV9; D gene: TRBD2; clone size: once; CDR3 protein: CASSVLGRASYNEQFF; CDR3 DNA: TGTGCCAGCAGCGTTCTCGGGAGGGCCTCCTACAATGAGCAGTTCTTC
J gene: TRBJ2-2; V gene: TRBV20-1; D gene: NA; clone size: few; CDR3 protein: CSASSTGELFF; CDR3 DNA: TGCAGTGCTAGCTCCACCGGGGAGCTGTTTTTT
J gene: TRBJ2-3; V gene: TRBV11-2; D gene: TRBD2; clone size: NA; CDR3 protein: CASRSGGLAGNADTQYF; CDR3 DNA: TGTGCCAGCAGATCAGGGGGACTAGCGGGAAATGCAGATACGCAGTATTTT
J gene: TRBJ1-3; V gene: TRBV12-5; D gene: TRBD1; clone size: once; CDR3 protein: CASGSFPGVGQGREKPGNTIYF; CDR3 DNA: TGTGCTAGTGGTTCATTCCCTGGGGTGGGACAGGGGCGCGAAAAACCAGGAAACACCATATATTTT
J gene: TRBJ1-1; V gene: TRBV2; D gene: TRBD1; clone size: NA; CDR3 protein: CASNNPPDRDTEAFF; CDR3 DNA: TGTGCCAGCAACAATCCGCCGGACAGGGACACTGAAGCTTTCTTT
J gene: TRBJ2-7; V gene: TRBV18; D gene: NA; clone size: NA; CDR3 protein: CASSLQTGRPYEQYF; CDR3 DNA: TGTGCCAGCTCACTACAGACAGGCCGCCCCTACGAGCAGTACTTC
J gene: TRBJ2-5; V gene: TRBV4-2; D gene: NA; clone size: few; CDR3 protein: CASSPYGTGGPGIETQYF; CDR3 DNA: TGTGCCAGCAGCCCCTACGGGACTGGCGGCCCAGGGATTGAGACCCAGTACTTC
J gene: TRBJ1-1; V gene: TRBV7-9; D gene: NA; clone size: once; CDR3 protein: CASSPTLTEAFF; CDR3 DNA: TGTGCCAGCAGCCCCACGCTTACTGAAGCTTTCTTT
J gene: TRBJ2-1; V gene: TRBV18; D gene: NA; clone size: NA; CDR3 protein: CASSPSGGGNEQFF; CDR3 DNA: TGTGCCAGCTCACCAAGCGGAGGGGGGAATGAGCAGTTCTTC
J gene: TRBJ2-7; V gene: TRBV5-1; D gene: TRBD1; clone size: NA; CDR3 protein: CASGSQGNNEQYF; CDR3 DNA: TGCGCCAGTGGGTCACAGGGGAATAACGAGCAGTACTTC
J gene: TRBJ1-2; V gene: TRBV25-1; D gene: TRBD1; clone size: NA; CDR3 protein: CASSARFRGGEDGYTF; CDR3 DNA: TGTGCCAGCAGTGCACGCTTTAGAGGGGGCGAAGATGGCTACACCTTC
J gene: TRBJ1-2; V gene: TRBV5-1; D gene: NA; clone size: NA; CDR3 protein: CASSLSWDLNYGYTF; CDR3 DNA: TGCGCCAGCAGCTTGAGTTGGGACCTTAACTATGGCTACACCTTC
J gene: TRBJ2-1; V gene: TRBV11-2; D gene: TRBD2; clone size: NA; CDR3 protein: CASRDPSSGRNEQFF; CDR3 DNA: TGTGCCAGCAGGGACCCCTCGAGCGGGAGGAATGAGCAGTTCTTC
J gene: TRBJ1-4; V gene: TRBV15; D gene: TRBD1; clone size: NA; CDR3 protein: CATSRGTGGRRGGEKLFF; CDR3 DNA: TGTGCCACCAGCAGGGGGACAGGGGGTCGGCGTGGAGGTGAAAAACTGTTTTTT
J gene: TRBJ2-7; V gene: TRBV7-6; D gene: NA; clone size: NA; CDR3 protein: CASSLEGGYEQYF; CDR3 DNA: TGTGCCAGCAGCTTAGAGGGGGGATACGAGCAGTACTTC
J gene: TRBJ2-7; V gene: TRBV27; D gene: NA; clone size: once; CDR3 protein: CASGGSYEQYF; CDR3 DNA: TGTGCCAGCGGCGGGTCATACGAGCAGTACTTC
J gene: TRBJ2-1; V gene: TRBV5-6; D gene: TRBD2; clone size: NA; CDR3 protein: CASSLGLADYNEQFF; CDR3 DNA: TGTGCCAGCAGCCTGGGGCTAGCGGACTACAATGAGCAGTTCTTC
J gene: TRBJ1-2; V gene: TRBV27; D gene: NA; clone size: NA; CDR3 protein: CASSLSGSNYGYTF; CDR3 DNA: TGTGCCAGCAGTTTATCAGGGTCAAACTATGGCTACACCTTC
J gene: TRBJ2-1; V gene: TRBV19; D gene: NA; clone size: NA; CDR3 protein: CASRGRVGYNEQFF; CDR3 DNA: TGTGCCAGTAGAGGCAGGGTGGGTTACAATGAGCAGTTCTTC
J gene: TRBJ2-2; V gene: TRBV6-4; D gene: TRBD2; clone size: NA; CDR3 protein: CASSRLAGSETGELFF; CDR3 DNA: TGTGCCAGCAGCAGACTAGCGGGGAGCGAAACCGGGGAGCTGTTTTTT
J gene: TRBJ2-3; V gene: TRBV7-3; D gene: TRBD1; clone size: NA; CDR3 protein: CASSLGQGADTQYF; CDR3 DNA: TGTGCCAGCAGCTTAGGCCAGGGGGCAGATACGCAGTATTTT
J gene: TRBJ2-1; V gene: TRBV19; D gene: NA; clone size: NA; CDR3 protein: CASGVNNEQFF; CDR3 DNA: TGTGCCAGTGGAGTAAACAATGAGCAGTTCTTC
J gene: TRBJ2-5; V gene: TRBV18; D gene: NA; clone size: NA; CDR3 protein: CASSPPGLEETQYF; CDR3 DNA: TGTGCCAGCTCACCCCCGGGACTGGAAGAGACCCAGTACTTC
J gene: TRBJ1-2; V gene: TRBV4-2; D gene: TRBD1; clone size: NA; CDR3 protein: CASRNRQGVEGYTF; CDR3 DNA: TGTGCCAGCAGAAACCGACAGGGGGTAGAAGGCTACACCTTC
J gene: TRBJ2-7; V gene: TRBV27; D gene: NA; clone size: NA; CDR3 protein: CASSLGVGVRDEQYF; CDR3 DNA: TGTGCCAGCAGTTTGGGAGTTGGGGTACGGGACGAGCAGTACTTC
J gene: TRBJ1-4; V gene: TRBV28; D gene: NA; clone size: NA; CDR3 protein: CASSLFATPNDEKLFF; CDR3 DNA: TGTGCCAGCAGTTTATTTGCGACCCCTAACGATGAAAAACTGTTTTTT
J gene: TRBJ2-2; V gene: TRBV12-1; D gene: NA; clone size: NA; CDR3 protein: CASSATGPTVGNTGELFF; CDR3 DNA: TGTGCCAGCAGTGCCACCGGGCCCACGGTCGGAAACACCGGGGAGCTGTTTTTT
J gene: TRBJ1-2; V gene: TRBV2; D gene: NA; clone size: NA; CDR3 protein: CASVAYGYTF; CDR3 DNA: TGTGCCAGCGTCGCATATGGCTACACCTTC
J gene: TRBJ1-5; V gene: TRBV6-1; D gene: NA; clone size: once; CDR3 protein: CASSPTPFGDQPQHF; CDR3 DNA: TGTGCCAGCAGTCCGACTCCGTTTGGCGATCAGCCCCAGCATTTT
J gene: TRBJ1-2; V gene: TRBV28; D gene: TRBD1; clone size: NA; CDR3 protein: CASSPMGQFYGYTF; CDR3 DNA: TGTGCCAGCAGCCCAATGGGACAGTTCTATGGCTACACCTTC
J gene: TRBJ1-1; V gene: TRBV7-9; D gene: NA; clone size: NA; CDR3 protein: CASSLFGGATEAFF; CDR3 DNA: TGTGCCAGCAGCTTATTTGGAGGAGCTACTGAAGCTTTCTTT
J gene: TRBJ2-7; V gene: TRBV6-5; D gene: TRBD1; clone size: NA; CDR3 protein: CASSYAGGHSYEQYF; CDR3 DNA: TGTGCCAGCAGTTACGCAGGGGGCCATAGTTACGAGCAGTACTTC
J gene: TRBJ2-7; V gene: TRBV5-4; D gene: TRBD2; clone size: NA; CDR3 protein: CASSQGEMGGRAYEQYF; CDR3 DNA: TGTGCCAGCAGCCAAGGAGAGATGGGCGGGAGGGCCTACGAGCAGTACTTC
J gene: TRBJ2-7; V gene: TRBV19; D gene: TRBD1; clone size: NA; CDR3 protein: CASSPGDRSTYEQYF; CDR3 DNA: TGTGCCAGTAGTCCCGGGGACAGGTCTACCTACGAGCAGTACTTC
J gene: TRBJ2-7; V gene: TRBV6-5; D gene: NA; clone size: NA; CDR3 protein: CASSYRLYHEQYF; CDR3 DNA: TGTGCCAGCAGTTACAGGCTGTACCACGAGCAGTACTTC
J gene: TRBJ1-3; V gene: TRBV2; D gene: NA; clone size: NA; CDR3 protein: CATLGDGFAGNTIYF; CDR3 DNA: TGTGCCACCTTAGGGGACGGGTTCGCTGGAAACACCATATATTTT
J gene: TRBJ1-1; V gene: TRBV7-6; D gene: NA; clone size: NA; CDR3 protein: CASSPTGGEAFF; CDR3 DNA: TGTGCCAGCAGCCCGACGGGGGGTGAAGCTTTCTTT
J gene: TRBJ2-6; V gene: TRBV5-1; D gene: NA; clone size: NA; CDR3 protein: CASSLDGVVSGANVLTF; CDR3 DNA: TGCGCCAGCAGCTTGGACGGGGTGGTCTCTGGGGCCAACGTCCTGACTTTC
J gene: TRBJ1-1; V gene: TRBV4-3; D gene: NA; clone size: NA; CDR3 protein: CASSQDRGMNTEAFF; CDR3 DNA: TGCGCCAGCAGCCAAGACCGTGGGATGAACACTGAAGCTTTCTTT